A single sample is the source of the 23 T cell receptor beta chains below, sequenced in a study of T-cell reconstitution after alpha-beta-depleted transplantation in children. A library of TCRbeta sequences, prepared with unique molecular identifiers, was generated. MiXCR, run by TCRdb on the PCR reads, gives a single entry per CDR3 protein. The sample lists 500,000 or so distinct CDR3 sequences, 9.5% to 12% seen once, with 14% in the top ten. The specimen comprised PBMCs, mostly from graft donor cells, sampled 180 days after TCRalphabeta/CD19-depleted stem cell transplant. All receptors come from a female patient between 2 and 10 years old who had a stem cell transplant for aplastic anemia, so the T cells may come from the graft donor.

This clonotype has only a few counts. The CDR3 sequence: CATSRQKGGREDTQYF. The CDR3 DNA reads as TGTGCCACCAGCCGCCAAAAGGGCGGGAGGGAAGATACGCAGTATTTT. The rearrangement links TRBV15 to TRBJ2-3; 9 bases line up with TRBD2. The V segment lost 5 bases and the J segment 5 bases; nucleotides outside the gene matches: 11. The germline V gene has CDR1 LNHNV and CDR2 YYDKDF (reference sequence). The CDR3 is 16 amino acids. Full variable domain (outside the CDR3, taken from reference TRBV15 and TRBJ2-3): DAMVIQNPRYQVTQFGKPVTLSCSQTLNHNVMYWYQQKSSQAPKLLFHYYDKDFNNEADTPDNFQSRRPNTSFCFLDIRSPGLGDTAMYLCATSRQKGGREDTQYFGPGTRLTVL.

There are a few counts of this clonotype. The chain combines TRBV6-2 or TRBV6-3 with TRBJ2-5, with unresolved D. The CDR3 extends over 13 amino acids. Germline V gene lookup returns CDR1 MNHEY and CDR2 SVGEGT. Trimming stripped 7 bases from V and 5 bases from J, with 14 bases between. CDR3 DNA: TGTGCCAGCAAAATAGGGCCGGGCGAGACCCAGTACTTC. Protein product: CASKIGPGETQYF.

Many counts were recorded for this clonotype. This chain links TRBV5-6 with TRBJ2-7; D might be TRBD2 (6 bases). The CDR3 sequence is 15 residues long. Germline CDR1 reads SGHDT; CDR2 reads YYEEEE. V was cut by 1 base and J by 2 bases, with 13 bases left in between. The CDR3 sequence: CASSLSGTFPYEQYF. CDR3 in DNA: TGTGCCAGCAGCTTGTCTGGGACTTTTCCCTACGAGCAGTACTTC.

CDR3 in amino acids: CASSPRTPNIVETQYF. For the CDR3, the DNA is TGTGCCAGCTCACCACGGACCCCCAATATAGTGGAGACCCAGTACTTC. The rearrangement uses TRBV18 and TRBJ2-5; no clear D. The CDR3 covers 16 residues. Looked up from germline, CDR1 is KGHSH and CDR2 is LQKENI. Trimming stripped 1 base from V and 5 bases from J, with 17 bases between.

For the CDR3, the DNA is TGTGCCAGCAGCCACACCGGGTTAGCGGATAATGAGCAGTTCTTC. This codes for CASSHTGLADNEQFF. The chain employs TRBV3-1 and TRBJ2-1; D possibly corresponds to TRBD2 (6 bases). V lost 3 bases and J lost 7, with 16 bases in between. The V gene's germline CDR1 is LGHDT and CDR2 YNNKEL (reference sequence). The CDR3 spans 15 residues.

This clonotype was counted a few times. The chain joins TRBV7-2 to TRBJ2-7; 11 positions match TRBD2. Germline CDR1 is SGHTA and CDR2 is FQGNSA. V lost 1 base and J lost 0; bases outside the gene matches: 5. The CDR3 totals 17 residues. This chain's CDR3 is CASSLGGLAVRSYEQYF. The CDR3, as DNA: TGTGCCAGCAGCTTAGGGGGACTAGCGGTCCGCTCCTACGAGCAGTACTTC.

This clonotype was recorded at least ten times. V is TRBV7-2 and J is TRBJ2-5; TRBD2 is a possible D gene (6 bases). The germline V gene has CDR1 SGHTA and CDR2 FQGNSA. Trimming shortened V by 5 bases and J by 5 bases, and 15 bases separated the two germline ends. The CDR3 totals 14 residues. Written as DNA, the CDR3 is TGTGCCAGCAGCATAGACGGGGGAACGGAGACCCAGTACTTC. Encoded protein: CASSIDGGTETQYF. Full variable domain (outside the CDR3, taken from reference TRBV7-2 and TRBJ2-5): GAGVSQSPSNKVTEKGKDVELRCDPISGHTALYWYRQSLGQGLEFLIYFQGNSAPDKSGLPSDRFSAERTGGSVSTLTIQRTQQEDSAVYLCASSIDGGTETQYFGPGTRLLVL.

The rearrangement links TRBV29-1 to TRBJ2-1; 13 bases map to TRBD2. Germline V CDR1 and CDR2: SQVTM, ANQGSEA. The CDR3 totals 13 residues. Unmatched junction bases numbered 3, after V lost 1 base and J lost 12 bases. The CDR3 DNA is TGCAGCGTTGAAGGGACTAGCGGGAGAGGGCAGTTCTTC. Amino acid sequence: CSVEGTSGRGQFF.

This clonotype occurred a few times. The chain uses TRBV28 and TRBJ2-7; D is ambiguous. The CDR3 runs to 12 residues. Germline loops: CDR1 MDHEN, CDR2 SYDVKM. Trimming stripped 7 bases from V and 5 bases from J, with 12 bases between. The chain's CDR3 is CASIQDGHEQYF. CDR3 sequence (DNA): TGTGCCAGCATTCAAGACGGGCACGAGCAGTACTTC.

The J gene is TRBJ2-1, the V gene TRBV7-2; 7 bases agree with TRBD2. Trimming took 1 base from V and 5 from J; bases not matched to a gene: 5. CDR1 is SGHTA and CDR2 is FQGNSA in the germline V gene. The CDR3 length is 15 residues. For the CDR3, the DNA is TGTGCCAGCAGCTTAGAGCCAGCGGGAAACAATGAGCAGTTCTTC. Its protein product is CASSLEPAGNNEQFF. Filled out from reference TRBV7-2 and TRBJ2-1, the complete variable domain reads GAGVSQSPSNKVTEKGKDVELRCDPISGHTALYWYRQSLGQGLEFLIYFQGNSAPDKSGLPSDRFSAERTGGSVSTLTIQRTQQEDSAVYLCASSLEPAGNNEQFFGPGTRLTVL.

This clonotype was seen only a few times. The chain combines TRBV6-1 with TRBJ1-5; no firm D call. The CDR3 is 13 residues long. Germline V gives CDR1 MNHNS, CDR2 SASEGT. V was shortened by 3 bases and J by 6 bases, with 9 bases between the two germline ends. CDR3 nucleotides: TGTGCCAGCAGTGAGCGGGCATTTCAGCCCCAGCATTTT. It encodes CASSERAFQPQHF.

V usage is TRBV7-9 and J usage is TRBJ1-1; D is perhaps TRBD1 (5 bases). The CDR3 has 15 amino acids. Per germline, CDR1 SEHNR and CDR2 FQNEAQ (reference sequence). Trimming cost V 2 bases and J 1 base, with 11 bases left between them. CDR3 region: CASSLRGSANTEAFF. CDR3 coding DNA: TGTGCCAGCAGCTTACGGGGGTCCGCGAACACTGAAGCTTTCTTT.

Notes on this clonotype: This may come from a read error, since a much larger clone is one base off. The CDR3 spells CASSQDIGGTNEKLYF. The CDR3 DNA reads TGCGCCAGCAGCCAAGACATAGGGGGTACTAATGAAAAACTGTATTTT. The V call is TRBV4-3, the J call TRBJ1-4; a possible D gene is TRBD1 (6 bases). This CDR3 is 16 amino acids long. The germline gives CDR1 LGHNA, CDR2 YSLEER.

The chain recombines TRBV5-1 with TRBJ2-3; D is possibly TRBD1 (6 bases). The CDR3 runs to 16 residues. V lost 0 bases to trimming and J lost 5 bases, with 16 bases between them. CDR1 and CDR2 from the germline V gene are SGHRS and YFSETQ. The DNA for the CDR3 is TGCGCCAGCAGCTTGGCCAAGGGGCAGGGGAAAGATACGCAGTATTTT. The encoded protein is CASSLAKGQGKDTQYF.

In its sample, this clonotype was seen a few times. The chain is built from TRBV28 and TRBJ1-6; 7 bases fit TRBD1. This CDR3 comprises 14 residues. Germline V lookup: CDR1 MDHEN, CDR2 SYDVKM. J gave up 4 bases and V 6 bases, and 3 bases lay outside the gene matches. The CDR3 coding sequence is TGTGCCAGCAGAGACAGGGATTATAATTCACCCCTCCACTTT. Encoded protein: CASRDRDYNSPLHF. The variable domain in full, with the rest retrieved from reference TRBV28 and TRBJ1-6, is DVKVTQSSRYLVKRTGEKVFLECVQDMDHENMFWYRQDPGLGLRLIYFSYDVKMKEKGDIPEGYSVSREKKERFSLILESASTNQTSMYLCASRDRDYNSPLHFGNGTRLTVT.

This clonotype was seen a few times. The V and J genes are TRBV28 and TRBJ2-1, with TRBD1 matching over 8 bases. This CDR3 contains 14 residues. Trimming removed 4 bases from V and 9 bases from J; junction bases left unmatched: 8. The germline gives CDR1 MDHEN, CDR2 SYDVKM. The CDR3 bases are TGTGCCAGCAGTTGGCAGGACAGGGAATCTGAGCAGTTCTTC. Its translation: CASSWQDRESEQFF.

In this sample, this clonotype turned up a few times. Written as DNA, the CDR3 is TGCAGTCCTAAATTAGCGGGATTCACAGATACGCAGTATTTT. It specifies CSPKLAGFTDTQYF. The chain recombines TRBV20-1 with TRBJ2-3; 8 bases agree with TRBD2. Germline CDR1 DFQATT, CDR2 SNEGSKA (reference sequence). The V segment lost 8 bases and the J segment 2 bases; nucleotides outside the gene matches: 9. The CDR3 sequence is 14 residues long.

This chain connects TRBV20-1 to TRBJ2-1; 12 bases are shared with TRBD2. The trim removed 5 bases at V and 7 bases at J, leaving 6 bases unmatched. The length of the CDR3 is 14 residues. Germline V CDR1 and CDR2: DFQATT, SNEGSKA (reference sequence). The CDR3 loop reads CSAPGLAGLNEQFF. Written as DNA, the CDR3 is TGCAGTGCTCCGGGACTAGCGGGCCTAAATGAGCAGTTCTTC.

This clonotype was seen a few times. The chain has TRBV10-3 and TRBJ2-1, with D possibly being TRBD2 (6 bases). The CDR3 runs to 16 residues. V was pared by 4 bases and J by 9 bases, with 22 bases between. Germline CDR1 ENHRY, CDR2 SYGVKD. The CDR3 protein is CAISVLASSVPTEQFF. In DNA form, the CDR3 reads TGTGCCATCAGTGTACTAGCTTCCTCTGTCCCGACTGAGCAGTTCTTC.

This clonotype showed up just a few times. This chain joins TRBV12-3 or TRBV12-4 and TRBJ1-2, with no clear D. V lost 6 bases, J lost 3 bases, and 11 bases lay in between. There are 13 residues in the CDR3. CDR3 loop: CASRTSGYYGYTF. Written as DNA, the CDR3 is TGTGCCAGCAGGACTTCAGGATACTATGGCTACACCTTC.

The chain's CDR3 is CASSTDDRVRVGSPLHF. CDR3 nucleotides: TGTGCCAGTAGTACGGACGACAGGGTGAGAGTTGGTTCACCCCTCCACTTT. The rearrangement joins TRBV19 to TRBJ1-6, with TRBD1 matching 7 bases. J was trimmed by 9 bases and V by 4 bases; bases with no gene match: 15. There are 17 residues in the CDR3. From germline, CDR1 is LNHDA and CDR2 SQIVND (reference sequence).

This clonotype came up a few times. The V call is TRBV24-1, the J call TRBJ2-1; no clear D gene. Trimming removed 12 bases at V and 5 bases at J, with 13 bases between. This CDR3 spans 12 amino acids. Germline lookup yields CDR1 KGHDR and CDR2 SFDVKD. DNA for the CDR3: TGTGCCTCGGAGACCCGGGACAATGAGCAGTTCTTC. As protein: CASETRDNEQFF.

CDR3 protein: CASGGEGISTNEKLFF. The CDR3, as DNA: TGTGCCAGCGGCGGGGAGGGGATTTCAACTAATGAAAAACTGTTTTTT. The chain joins TRBV7-8 to TRBJ1-4; TRBD1 might be the D (5 bases). With 8 bases removed from V and 0 bases from J, the gap between germline ends came to 16 bases. This CDR3 has 16 amino acids. Germline V gene lookup returns CDR1 SGHVS and CDR2 FQNEAQ.